Listed below are T cell receptor beta chains from one sample, sequenced in a study of blood T cell repertoires in COVID-19. TCRdb keeps only in-frame clones here, not all; method: immunoSEQ multiplex PCR. The sample contains about 74,000 clones, around 88% of which appear only once. Input material: peripheral blood. All receptors derive from a woman of 80 years or more with active or convalescent COVID-19. CDR3s leave out the opening cysteine and the closing phenylalanine or tryptophan. Fields, in order: CDR3 length, J gene, V gene, CDR3 protein.

length: 11; J: TRBJ1-1; V: TRBV18; CDR3: ASSLGENTEAF
length: 13; J: TRBJ2-7; V: TRBV5-6; CDR3: ASHAVVQGYYEQY
length: 12; J: TRBJ2-7; V: TRBV28; CDR3: ASRAGPRGYEQY
length: 12; J: TRBJ2-7; V: TRBV19; CDR3: ASSRTGSGYEQY
length: 13; J: TRBJ2-1; V: TRBV6-1; CDR3: ASSESSVSYNEQF
length: 14; J: TRBJ2-5; V: TRBV9; CDR3: ASSVEASGLQETQY
length: 17; J: TRBJ2-6; V: TRBV19; CDR3: ASSPIPGQDLSGANVLT
length: 12; J: TRBJ2-2; V: TRBV7-2; CDR3: ASSLRQGPGELF
length: 12; J: TRBJ2-3; V: TRBV4-2; CDR3: ASSLRTGEDTQY
length: 14; J: TRBJ2-1; V: TRBV4-3; CDR3: ASSQDDGRINNEQF
length: 14; J: TRBJ2-3; V: TRBV11-2; CDR3: ASSFLAGGQTDTQY
length: 13; J: TRBJ2-3; V: TRBV5-1; CDR3: ASSLFFGGEDTQY
length: 12; J: TRBJ1-3; V: TRBV11-2; CDR3: ASSLDRVGNTIY
length: 13; J: TRBJ1-5; V: TRBV2; CDR3: ASRGDRFSNQPQH
length: 12; J: TRBJ1-1; V: TRBV5-1; CDR3: ASRRGQLNTEAF
length: 14; J: TRBJ2-1; V: TRBV30; CDR3: AWSELGGSSYNEQF
length: 13; J: TRBJ2-5; V: TRBV14; CDR3: ASSQDSPRVWTQY
length: 14; J: TRBJ2-1; V: TRBV24-1; CDR3: ATSDYLAETYNEQF
length: 11; J: TRBJ2-7; V: TRBV11-3; CDR3: ASQGFSSYEQY
length: 14; J: TRBJ1-1; V: TRBV6-5; CDR3: ASSFGPGQGNTEAF
length: 11; J: TRBJ1-6; V: TRBV12-3/TRBV12-4; CDR3: ASSSRVNSPLH
length: 10; J: TRBJ1-5; V: TRBV19; CDR3: ASSMNERPQH
length: 13; J: TRBJ1-1; V: TRBV6-5; CDR3: ASSYRRDRGPEAF
length: 11; J: TRBJ1-1; V: TRBV3-1/TRBV3-2; CDR3: ASDNRFGTEAF
length: 10; J: TRBJ1-2; V: TRBV29-1; CDR3: SVLWQGYGYT
length: 13; J: TRBJ2-5; V: TRBV27; CDR3: ASRSGTGDQETQY
length: 12; J: TRBJ1-1; V: TRBV4-3; CDR3: ASSQDSGSTEAF
length: 12; J: TRBJ2-1; V: TRBV5-6; CDR3: ASSWRGSYNEQF
length: 13; J: TRBJ1-1; V: TRBV5-4; CDR3: ASSSGRHQNTEAF
length: 15; J: TRBJ1-1; V: TRBV18; CDR3: ASSPPGTGGMWTEAF
length: 12; J: TRBJ1-6; V: TRBV30; CDR3: AWSLGQGGSPLH
length: 13; J: TRBJ1-5; V: TRBV18; CDR3: ASSPRQGRDQPQH
length: 10; J: TRBJ2-3; V: TRBV9; CDR3: ASSVSTDTQY
length: 13; J: TRBJ1-1; V: TRBV7-2; CDR3: ASSLYRGRNTEAF
length: 14; J: TRBJ2-1; V: TRBV5-4; CDR3: ASSPFRGGEVNEQF
length: 11; J: TRBJ1-4; V: TRBV7-2; CDR3: ASSLGGIEKLF
length: 13; J: TRBJ2-3; V: TRBV10-3; CDR3: AISEYRASTDTQY
length: 14; J: TRBJ1-2; V: TRBV4-2; CDR3: ASSQGLRQGDYGYT
length: 13; J: TRBJ2-1; V: TRBV6-5; CDR3: ASSYYSGIYNEQF
length: 14; J: TRBJ2-1; V: TRBV24-1; CDR3: ATSYPRDRGSDEQF
length: 15; J: TRBJ2-3; V: TRBV3-1/TRBV3-2; CDR3: ASSQEGGLAGTDTQY
length: 9; J: TRBJ2-1; V: TRBV24-1; CDR3: ATSSGAAQF
length: 13; J: TRBJ1-2; V: TRBV7-9; CDR3: ASSAGGTGFYGYT
length: 12; J: TRBJ2-4; V: TRBV15; CDR3: ATGLGDRKNIQY
length: 13; J: TRBJ2-7; V: TRBV7-3; CDR3: ASSLTRTSGGEQY
length: 12; J: TRBJ2-7; V: TRBV7-6; CDR3: ASSRNGNSYEQY
length: 13; J: TRBJ2-2; V: TRBV27; CDR3: ASSLYPGTTGELF
length: 11; J: TRBJ1-1; V: TRBV6-1; CDR3: ASSDPPGTEAF
length: 13; J: TRBJ1-1; V: TRBV6-5; CDR3: ASSYWGPEDTEAF
length: 14; J: TRBJ2-3; V: TRBV5-1; CDR3: ASSLARLAGGDTQY
length: 15; J: TRBJ1-1; V: TRBV9; CDR3: ASSDPQGAGSGTEAF
length: 12; J: TRBJ2-1; V: TRBV29-1; CDR3: SVDSRDRGIEQF
length: 13; J: TRBJ1-4; V: TRBV19; CDR3: ASSAYERAGEKLF
length: 12; J: TRBJ1-1; V: TRBV7-3; CDR3: ASSLGTGDTEAF
length: 12; J: TRBJ1-2; V: TRBV24-1; CDR3: ATSDPGGADGYT
length: 13; J: TRBJ2-3; V: TRBV19; CDR3: ASRTGVAGTDTQY
length: 12; J: TRBJ1-5; V: TRBV9; CDR3: ASSAGTGVQPQH